The 4 T cell receptor beta chains listed next were all sequenced from one sample in a study of OX40 agonist ivuxolimab in advanced cancers. The table came from immunoSEQ multiplex PCR; TCRdb's copy has only in-frame clones and leaves some out. This sample has around 49,000 clones, with nearly 80% found just once. This sample comprised CD4+ or CD8+ T cells sorted from blood, obtained in a trial of the OX40 agonist ivuxolimab. The receptor set was obtained from an adult with an advanced solid tumor such as melanoma, head and neck, liver or kidney cancer.

Comment on this clone: This same CDR3 is encoded by further DNA sequences in the sample. The chain is built from TRBV7-2 and TRBJ1-1; D possibly corresponds to TRBD1 (5 bases). Germline CDR1 and CDR2: SGHTA and FQGNSA. V shed 6 bases and J shed 5 bases, with 16 bases lying between them. This CDR3 has 14 residues. The CDR3 loop reads CASSLSPGETEAFF. The DNA for the CDR3 is TGTGCCAGCAGTTTAAGTCCGGGGGAGACTGAAGCTTTCTTT. The entire variable domain, with the rest obtained from reference TRBV7-2 and TRBJ1-1, is as follows: GAGVSQSPSNKVTEKGKDVELRCDPISGHTALYWYRQSLGQGLEFLIYFQGNSAPDKSGLPSDRFSAERTGGSVSTLTIQRTQQEDSAVYLCASSLSPGETEAFFGQGTRLTVV.

The V call is TRBV7-8, the J call TRBJ2-5; D gene unclear. The germline gives CDR1 SGHVS, CDR2 FQNEAQ. Trimming left V 5 bases short and J 1 base short, with 11 bases between. CDR3 length equals 14 residues. CDR3 coding DNA: TGTGCCAGCAGCGAACGGACGACCCAAGAGACCCAGTACTTC. It codes for CASSERTTQETQYF.

This rearrangement joins TRBV7-9 to TRBJ2-7, with 7 bases identical to TRBD1. The CDR3 sequence is 14 residues long. With V trimmed by 5 bases and J by 3 bases, 7 bases remained unmatched. Germline-derived CDR1 and CDR2 are SEHNR and FQNEAQ (reference sequence). CDR3 nucleotide sequence: TGTGCCAGCAGCCTAACAGGGGTCCACTACGAGCAGTACTTC. Translation: CASSLTGVHYEQYF.

The chain recombines TRBV7-9 with TRBJ2-7; 7 bases are a match to TRBD1. The CDR3 loop spans 14 amino acids. Trimming took 5 bases from V and 7 from J; bases not matched to a gene: 11. Germline V CDR1 and CDR2: SEHNR, FQNEAQ (reference sequence). CDR3 residues: CASSLPGQPGEQYF. In nucleotides, the CDR3 is TGTGCCAGCAGCCTGCCGGGACAGCCAGGGGAGCAGTACTTC.